This TCR beta chain was found in a study of blood T cell repertoires in COVID-19. Study in general: Acute and convalescent COVID-19 samples came from the United States, Italy and Spain. Sample material is recorded as cDNA or gDNA derived from T cells, B-cell-depleted T cells, or PBMCs.

Assay used: immunoSEQ multiplex PCR; TCRdb lists only in-frame clones, some missing. The table includes 100,000 to 150,000 clones, roughly 84% detected once. V gave up 0 bases and J gave up 4 bases; unmatched junction bases: 8. The CDR3 has 17 amino acids. Germline-derived CDR1 and CDR2 are LGHDT and YNNKEL (reference sequence). V is TRBV3-1 (or the pseudogene TRBV3-2) and J is TRBJ2-5; 10 bases match TRBD2. The sequencing input was peripheral blood. The clonotype originates from a man in his 60s with acute or convalescent COVID-19. The CDR3, as DNA: TGTGCCAGCAGCCAAGATAGTCAGCGGGAGGGCCCAGAGACCCAGTACTTC. Translated: CASSQDSQREGPETQYF.